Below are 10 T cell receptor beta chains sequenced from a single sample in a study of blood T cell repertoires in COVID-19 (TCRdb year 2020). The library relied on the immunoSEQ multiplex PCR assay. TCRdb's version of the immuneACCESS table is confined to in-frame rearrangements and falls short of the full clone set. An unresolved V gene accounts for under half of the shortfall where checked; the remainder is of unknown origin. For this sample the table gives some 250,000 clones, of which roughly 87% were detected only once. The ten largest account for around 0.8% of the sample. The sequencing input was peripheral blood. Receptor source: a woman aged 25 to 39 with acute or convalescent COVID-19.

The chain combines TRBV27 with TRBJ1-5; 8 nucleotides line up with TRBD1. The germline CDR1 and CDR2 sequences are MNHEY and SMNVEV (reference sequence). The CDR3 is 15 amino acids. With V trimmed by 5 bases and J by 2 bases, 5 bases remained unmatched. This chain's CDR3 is CASSRKTGGNQPQHF. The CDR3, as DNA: TGTGCCAGCAGTCGGAAGACAGGGGGCAATCAGCCCCAGCATTTT.

In DNA, the CDR3 is TGTGCCAGTAGCCCAATGGGACTAGCGGGTAGAGATACGCAGTATTTT. It specifies CASSPMGLAGRDTQYF. The V and J genes are TRBV19 and TRBJ2-3; 12 bases line up with TRBD2. The ends lost 6 bases at V and 5 bases at J; junction bases unmatched: 9. The CDR3 consists of 16 residues. The germline V gene has CDR1 LNHDA and CDR2 SQIVND (reference sequence).

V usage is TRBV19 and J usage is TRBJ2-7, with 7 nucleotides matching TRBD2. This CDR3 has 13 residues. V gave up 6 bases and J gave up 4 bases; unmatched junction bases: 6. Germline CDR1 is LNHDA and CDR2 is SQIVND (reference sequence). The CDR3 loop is CASSPAGRYEQYF. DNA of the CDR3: TGTGCCAGTAGCCCAGCGGGACGGTACGAGCAGTACTTC.

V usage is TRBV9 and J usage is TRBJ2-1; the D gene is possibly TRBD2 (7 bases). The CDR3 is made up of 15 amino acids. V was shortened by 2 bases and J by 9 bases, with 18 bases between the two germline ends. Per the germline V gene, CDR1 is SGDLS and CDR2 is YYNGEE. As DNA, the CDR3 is TGTGCCAGCAGCGTGGGGGCTAGCGGAGTGGGTGAGCAGTTCTTC. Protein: CASSVGASGVGEQFF.

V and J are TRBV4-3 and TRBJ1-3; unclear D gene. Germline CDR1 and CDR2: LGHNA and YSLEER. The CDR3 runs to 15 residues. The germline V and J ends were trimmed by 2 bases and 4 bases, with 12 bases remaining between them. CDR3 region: CASSQMRTRGNTIYF. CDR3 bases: TGCGCCAGCAGCCAAATGAGGACTCGGGGAAACACCATATATTTT.

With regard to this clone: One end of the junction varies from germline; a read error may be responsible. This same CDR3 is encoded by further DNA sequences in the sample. Written as DNA, the CDR3 is TGTGCCTGTCTCCGGGACTCGAACACTGAAGCTTTTTTT. Translating it yields CACLRDSNTEAFF. This chain connects TRBV30 to TRBJ1-1; D may be TRBD1 (5 bases). Per the germline V gene, CDR1 is GTSNPN and CDR2 is SVGIG (reference sequence). The length of the CDR3 is 13 residues.

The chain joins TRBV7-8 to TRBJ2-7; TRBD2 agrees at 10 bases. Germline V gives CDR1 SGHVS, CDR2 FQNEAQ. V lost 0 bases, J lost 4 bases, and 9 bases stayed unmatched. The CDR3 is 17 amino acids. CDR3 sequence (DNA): TGTGCCAGCAGCTTAGCCATTGAGCGGGAGGGCCGGTACGAGCAGTACTTC. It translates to CASSLAIEREGRYEQYF.

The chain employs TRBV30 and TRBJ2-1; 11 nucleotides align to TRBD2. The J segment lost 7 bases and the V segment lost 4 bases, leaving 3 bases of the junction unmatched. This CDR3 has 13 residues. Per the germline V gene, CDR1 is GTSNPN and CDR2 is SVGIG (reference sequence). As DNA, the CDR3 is TGTGCCTGGAAACTAGCGGGAGTAAATGAGCAGTTCTTC. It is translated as CAWKLAGVNEQFF.

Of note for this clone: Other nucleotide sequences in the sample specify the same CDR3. CDR3 DNA sequence: TGCGCCAGCAGCGGAGGATCTGGAAACACCATATATTTT. It specifies CASSGGSGNTIYF. The V call is TRBV10-1, the J call TRBJ1-3, with D unresolved. The CDR3 is 13 residues long. Germline V lookup: CDR1 WNHNN, CDR2 SYGVQD (reference sequence). Trimming removed 6 bases at V and 1 base at J, with 7 bases between.

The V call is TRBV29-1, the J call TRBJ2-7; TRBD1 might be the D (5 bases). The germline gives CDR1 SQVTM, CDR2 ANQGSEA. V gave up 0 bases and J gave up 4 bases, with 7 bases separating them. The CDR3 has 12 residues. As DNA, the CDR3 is TGCAGCGTTGAAGACAGGGCTTACGAGCAGTACTTC. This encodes CSVEDRAYEQYF.